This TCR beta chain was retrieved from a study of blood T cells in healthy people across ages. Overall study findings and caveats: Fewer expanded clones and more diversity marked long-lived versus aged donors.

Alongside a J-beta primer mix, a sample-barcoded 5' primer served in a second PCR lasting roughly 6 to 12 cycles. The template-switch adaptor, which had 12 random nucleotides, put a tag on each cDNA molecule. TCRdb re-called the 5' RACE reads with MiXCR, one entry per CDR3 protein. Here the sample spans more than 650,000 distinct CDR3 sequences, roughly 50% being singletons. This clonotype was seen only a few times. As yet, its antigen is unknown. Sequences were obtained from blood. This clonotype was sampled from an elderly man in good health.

The chain's CDR3 is CASALQGRQYF. The CDR3 DNA reads as TGCGCCAGTGCCCTACAAGGACGGCAGTACTTC. The gene calls are TRBV5-1 and TRBJ2-7; D call uncertain. The CDR3 runs 11 residues. CDR1 and CDR2 from the germline V gene are SGHRS and YFSETQ. The ends were cut back, 8 bases at V and 9 bases at J, with 15 bases in the middle.